The entry that follows covers one TCR beta chain sequence. Its antigen is as yet unknown. The sample belongs to a study of cytomegalovirus exposure and HLA in healthy donors. Method: immunoSEQ multiplex PCR; TCRdb's copy keeps in-frame clones and lacks some. The table records some 130,000 clones, roughly 90% of them present only once. Study-level points and caveats: Specific recognition of CMV antigens was confirmed in vitro for a few chains (all CMV-associated). The classifier, whose performance was assessed in both the original and validation cohorts, reportedly diagnosed cytomegalovirus status with high specificity and sensitivity.

This CDR3 is 19 amino acids long. Per the germline V gene, CDR1 is SEHNR and CDR2 is FQNEAQ (reference sequence). V was clipped by 5 bases and J by 4 bases; unmatched bases: 21. The TCR sequence derives from a man aged 25-45 years in good health and CMV-seronegative. The sample consisted of PBMCs. V and J are TRBV7-9 and TRBJ2-3; 7 bases are shared with TRBD2. In nucleotides, the CDR3 is TGTGCCAGCAGCGAGAAGTGGAATTGGGGGGAGGGCCACCCAGATACGCAGTATTTT. Protein: CASSEKWNWGEGHPDTQYF.